Listed here are 18 T cell receptor beta chains from one sample, sequenced in a study of molecular identifiers for immune sequencing clone quantification. TCRdb independently ran MiXCR on the PCR reads; one entry per CDR3 protein. The sample records approximately 550,000 distinct CDR3 sequences, about 25% being singletons. Sequencing was performed on naive CD8+ T cells from blood, with Jurkat cell RNA spiked in. Subset described: FACS-sorted CD8+CD4-CCR7+CD45RA+ naive T cells. The receptors originated from a human donor in good health. Some libraries in this study had Jurkat cell RNA spiked in.

With regard to this clonotype: One junction end disagrees with the germline gene, perhaps due to a read error. The chain is built from TRBV20-1 and TRBJ2-7; TRBD2 agrees at 8 bases. This CDR3 has 14 residues. The germline gives CDR1 DFQATT, CDR2 SNEGSKA (reference sequence). CDR3 DNA sequence: TGCAGTGCTAGAGAGACGGGAGGGCCTTACGAGCAGTGCTTC. Translated, it gives CSARETGGPYEQCF.

This clonotype has at least ten counts. V and J are TRBV18 and TRBJ1-1; D ambiguous. This CDR3 comprises 15 residues. From germline, CDR1 is KGHSH and CDR2 LQKENI. V dropped 0 bases and J dropped 0 bases, with 8 bases sitting between them. CDR3 residues: CASSPPRQVNTEAFF. For the CDR3, the DNA is TGTGCCAGCTCACCACCCCGGCAGGTGAACACTGAAGCTTTCTTT.

Only a few counts were recorded for this clonotype. The V call is TRBV7-8, the J call TRBJ1-1; D not certain. Per germline, CDR1 SGHVS and CDR2 FQNEAQ. V gave up 5 bases and J gave up 0 bases, with 13 bases separating them. This CDR3 region has 15 residues. The CDR3 DNA reads TGTGCCAGCAGCCAATTGGGTTTCATGAACACTGAAGCTTTCTTT. Protein: CASSQLGFMNTEAFF. Complete variable domain (other parts from reference TRBV7-8 and TRBJ1-1): GAGVSQSPRYKVAKRGQDVALRCDPISGHVSLFWYQQALGQGPEFLTYFQNEAQLDKSGLPSDRFFAERPEGSVSTLKIQRTQQEDSAVYLCASSQLGFMNTEAFFGQGTRLTVV.

The J gene is TRBJ2-2, the V gene TRBV13; D call uncertain. The CDR3 loop spans 16 amino acids. Per germline, CDR1 PRHDT and CDR2 FYEKMQ (reference sequence). The V and J ends lost 1 base and 5 bases respectively, with 14 bases between them. CDR3 coding DNA: TGTGCCAGCAGCTTAGAATCTCGAGAGGAGACCGGGGAGCTGTTTTTT. Residues: CASSLESREETGELFF.

This clonotype was detected once. The rearrangement uses TRBV29-1 and TRBJ1-2; D perhaps matches TRBD1 (6 bases). The V gene lost 1 base and the J gene lost 10 bases, with 19 bases spanning the gap. Germline CDR1 reads SQVTM; CDR2 reads ANQGSEA. CDR3 length equals 14 residues. The chain's CDR3 is CSVEGRVQGSDYTF. The CDR3 DNA follows: TGCAGCGTTGAAGGAAGGGTACAGGGCAGTGACTACACCTTC.

This clonotype was found many times. The rearrangement joins TRBV5-1 to TRBJ2-5; TRBD2 agrees at 8 bases. Germline CDR1 SGHRS, CDR2 YFSETQ. With V trimmed by 4 bases and J by 1 base, 6 bases remained unmatched. The CDR3 loop spans 15 amino acids. The CDR3 nucleotides read TGCGCCAGCAGCCTCTCAGCGGGGGTCCAAGAGACCCAGTACTTC. Protein product: CASSLSAGVQETQYF.

The sample holds many counts of this clonotype. This chain connects TRBV27 to TRBJ2-2; D gene uncertain. The CDR3 sequence is 12 residues long. Trimming left V 8 bases short and J 6 bases short, with 10 bases between. Germline V gene data show CDR1 as MNHEY and CDR2 as SMNVEV (reference sequence). The CDR3, as DNA: TGTGCCAGCCGCCCGGGCGCCGGGGAGCTGTTTTTT. It translates to CASRPGAGELFF.

The CDR3 protein is CASSPGTSGTQETQYF. In nucleotides, the CDR3 is TGCGCCAGCAGCCCCGGGACTAGCGGGACCCAAGAGACCCAGTACTTC. This chain links TRBV5-1 with TRBJ2-5; 13 bases agree with TRBD2. Trimming at V came to 4 bases and at J to 1 base, leaving 4 bases not matched to a gene. CDR1 and CDR2 (germline): SGHRS, YFSETQ. This CDR3 region has 16 residues.

Turning to this clonotype: Sequence at one end of the junction differs from germline and may be a read error. The chain recombines TRBV27 with TRBJ1-1; maybe TRBD1 (5 bases). This CDR3 has 13 residues. Germline loops: CDR1 MNHEY, CDR2 SMNVEV (reference sequence). In nucleotides, the CDR3 is TGTGCCAGCAGTAAGACAGAGAACACTGGAGCTTTCTTT. It encodes CASSKTENTGAFF.

This clonotype has only a few counts. The CDR3 nucleotides read TGCGCCAGCAGCTTAACTCTAGCGGGAGTAGGAGAGACCCAGTACTTC. Its protein is CASSLTLAGVGETQYF. V and J are TRBV5-1 and TRBJ2-5, with 10 bases matching TRBD2. Unmatched junction bases numbered 8, after V lost 2 bases and J lost 4 bases. There are 16 residues in the CDR3. The germline CDR1 and CDR2 sequences are SGHRS and YFSETQ.

On this clonotype itself: A much larger clone differs by one base, so this may be a read error. This chain uses TRBV4-2 with TRBJ2-7; D remains unclear. Germline V gives CDR1 LGHNA, CDR2 YNFKEQ. Trimming removed 0 bases at V and 3 bases at J, with 12 bases between. The CDR3 extends over 15 amino acids. The DNA of the CDR3 is TGTGCCAGCAGCCAAGATCGAGTGATCGGCTACGAGCAGTACTTC. Amino acid sequence: CASSQDRVIGYEQYF.

The chain carries TRBV9 and TRBJ1-1, with D maybe TRBD1 (5 bases). CDR3 length equals 15 residues. The germline V gene encodes CDR1 SGDLS and CDR2 YYNGEE. V lost 0 bases to trimming and J lost 2 bases, with 11 bases between them. The CDR3 spells CASSVDGGVNTEAFF. The CDR3, as DNA: TGTGCCAGCAGCGTAGATGGGGGGGTCAACACTGAAGCTTTCTTT.

Regarding this clonotype: This could be a read error, since a much larger clone is one nucleotide away. The chain links TRBV9 to TRBJ1-1, with 8 positions matching TRBD1. The CDR3 is made up of 16 amino acids. Germline CDR1 is SGDLS and CDR2 is YYNGEE. Germline trimming cut 0 bases from V and 4 bases from J; bases unmatched to any gene: 8. Here the CDR3 reads CASSVGDRRFGTEAFF. The DNA for the CDR3 is TGTGCCAGCAGCGTAGGGGACAGGAGGTTCGGCACTGAAGCTTTCTTT.

This clonotype has more than one count but fewer than ten. The J gene is TRBJ2-7, the V gene TRBV20-1, with 9 positions matching TRBD1. The CDR3 has 13 amino acids. Trimming took 6 bases from V and 5 from J; bases not matched to a gene: 8. Germline CDR1 is DFQATT and CDR2 is SNEGSKA (reference sequence). The CDR3 region is CSAPGTGTDEQYF. DNA of the CDR3: TGCAGTGCCCCCGGGACAGGGACCGACGAGCAGTACTTC.

The gene calls are TRBV7-8 and TRBJ1-3; 10 positions agree with TRBD1. Trimming took 7 bases from V and 1 from J; bases not matched to a gene: 13. Germline CDR1 SGHVS, CDR2 FQNEAQ. CDR3 length equals 18 residues. Here the CDR3 DNA reads TGTGCCAGCACGTACATCGGACAGGGGGGCCGGTCTGGAAACACCATATATTTT. As protein: CASTYIGQGGRSGNTIYF.

This clonotype appeared many times. The chain carries TRBV4-3 and TRBJ1-1; tentatively, D is TRBD1 (5 bases). Germline CDR1 reads LGHNA; CDR2 reads YSLEER. This CDR3 spans 14 amino acids. The germline V and J ends were trimmed by 4 bases and 11 bases, with 20 bases remaining between them. CDR3 region: CASSPGTSPSGAFF. CDR3 in DNA: TGCGCCAGCAGCCCGGGGACTTCGCCCTCGGGGGCTTTCTTT.

There are many counts of this clonotype. V usage is TRBV6-6 and J usage is TRBJ1-1, with D maybe TRBD1 (5 bases). Per germline, CDR1 MNHNY and CDR2 SVGAGI (reference sequence). The V and J ends lost 6 bases and 6 bases respectively, with 11 bases between them. The CDR3 is 12 residues long. The DNA of the CDR3 is TGTGCCAGCAGGGGGCTCCGGGCTGAAGCTTTCTTT. It yields the protein CASRGLRAEAFF.

On this clonotype itself: This may be a read error, as it is one base from a much larger clone. CDR3 in DNA: TGTGCCTGGAGTGTGCAGGGCGGGACAGGGGATACGCAGTATTTT. Translating it yields CAWSVQGGTGDTQYF. The V and J genes are TRBV30 and TRBJ2-3; 9 nucleotides line up with TRBD1. This CDR3 comprises 15 residues. Germline V gives CDR1 GTSNPN, CDR2 SVGIG (reference sequence). The trim removed 0 bases at V and 6 bases at J, leaving 7 bases unmatched.